Listed below are T cell receptor beta chains from one sample, sequenced in a study of molecular identifiers for immune sequencing clone quantification. Each CDR3 protein is one row after TCRdb ran MiXCR on the PCR reads. The profile shows about 510,000 distinct CDR3 sequences, roughly 23% of them singletons. Sequenced: naive CD8+ T cells from blood, with Jurkat cell RNA spiked in. The receptors here all came from a human donor in good health. Some libraries in this study had Jurkat cell RNA spiked in. CDR3s include the opening cysteine and the closing phenylalanine or tryptophan. D genes are given only for firm matches. Only some rows state a clone size, as once, few, many or a class for expanded clones.

d_call clone_size j_call cdr3_length v_call cdr3_aa cdr3_nt
TRBD2 few TRBJ2-3 16 TRBV7-9 CASSRIAGGGPDTQYF TGTGCCAGCAGCCGAATAGCGGGGGGCGGCCCAGATACGCAGTATTTT
- few TRBJ2-7 16 TRBV6-2/TRBV6-3 CASSYRRELLSYEQDF TGTGCCAGCAGTTATCGCCGGGAGCTACTCTCCTACGAGCAAGACTTC
- - TRBJ1-5 15 TRBV19 CASSMGGGSNQPQHF TGTGCCAGTAGTATGGGAGGGGGGAGCAATCAGCCCCAGCATTTT
TRBD2 - TRBJ2-1 16 TRBV20-1 CSARVGTSGKLYEQFF TGCAGTGCTAGAGTGGGGACTAGCGGGAAACTCTATGAGCAGTTCTTC
TRBD1 few TRBJ2-2 15 TRBV12-3/TRBV12-4 CASSPLGGKTGELFF TGTGCCAGCAGCCCCCTAGGGGGCAAGACCGGGGAGCTGTTTTTT
- many TRBJ1-4 16 TRBV7-8 CASSPGYGVANEKLFF TGTGCCAGCAGCCCAGGGTACGGGGTGGCTAATGAAAAACTGTTTTTT
- few TRBJ2-2 15 TRBV7-9 CASTQDYLNTGELFF TGTGCCAGCACCCAGGACTATTTGAACACCGGGGAGCTGTTTTTT
- - TRBJ2-2 14 TRBV20-1 CSVRYGRNTGELFF TGCAGTGTTAGATACGGGCGGAACACCGGGGAGCTGTTTTTT
TRBD2 few TRBJ2-7 14 TRBV20-1 CSATLAGAFDEQYF TGCAGTGCTACCCTAGCGGGAGCCTTCGACGAGCAGTACTTC
TRBD2 few TRBJ2-3 20 TRBV18 CASSPTAAPMREAPFSTQYF TGTGCCAGCTCACCGACTGCGGCCCCAATGCGGGAGGCCCCATTCTCAACGCAGTATTTT
TRBD1 - TRBJ2-7 16 TRBV6-2/TRBV6-3 CASSWKGQVPRYEQCF TGTGCCAGCAGTTGGAAGGGACAGGTGCCTCGGTACGAGCAGTGCTTC
TRBD2 many TRBJ2-3 15 TRBV11-3 CASSQTSGRTDTQYF TGTGCCAGCAGCCAGACTAGCGGGCGCACAGATACGCAGTATTTT
- few TRBJ2-7 16 TRBV20-1 CSARDREWIGAYEQYF TGCAGTGCTAGAGATAGGGAGTGGATAGGGGCCTACGAGCAGTACTTC
- few TRBJ1-2 13 TRBV5-4 CASSTEGNYGYTF TGTGCCAGCAGCACGGAGGGAAACTATGGCTACACCTTC
- few TRBJ1-5 14 TRBV19 CASMAGFGNQPQHF TGTGCCAGTATGGCAGGATTTGGCAATCAGCCCCAGCATTTT
- few TRBJ1-1 12 TRBV4-2 CASSHSDVEAFF TGTGCCAGCAGCCACTCGGACGTAGAAGCTTTCTTT
- - TRBJ1-1 11 TRBV12-3/TRBV12-4 CASSFVGEAFF TGTGCCAGCAGTTTTGTGGGTGAAGCTTTCTTT
- many TRBJ1-1 14 TRBV13 CASSSSDRRSEAFF TGTGCCAGCAGCTCGAGTGATCGGCGAAGTGAAGCTTTCTTT